The present T cell receptor beta chain was sequenced within a study of blood T cell repertoires in COVID-19. Assay: immunoSEQ multiplex PCR; the TCRdb copy retains only in-frame clones and omits some. This table has 150,000 or so clones, about 80% appearing once. Germline assignment: CDR1 SGHAT and CDR2 FQNNGV. Trimming removed 5 bases from V and 5 bases from J; junction bases left unmatched: 7. CDR3 length: 14 amino acids. This rearrangement joins TRBV11-2 to TRBJ2-5, with 8 bases lining up with TRBD2. This TCR derives from a woman in her forties with COVID-19, enrolled during active disease. Sequencing input: peripheral blood. CDR3 sequence (DNA): TGTGCCAGCAGCGCTTCTCCTAGCGGGGAGACCCAGTACTTC. Translating it yields CASSASPSGETQYF.